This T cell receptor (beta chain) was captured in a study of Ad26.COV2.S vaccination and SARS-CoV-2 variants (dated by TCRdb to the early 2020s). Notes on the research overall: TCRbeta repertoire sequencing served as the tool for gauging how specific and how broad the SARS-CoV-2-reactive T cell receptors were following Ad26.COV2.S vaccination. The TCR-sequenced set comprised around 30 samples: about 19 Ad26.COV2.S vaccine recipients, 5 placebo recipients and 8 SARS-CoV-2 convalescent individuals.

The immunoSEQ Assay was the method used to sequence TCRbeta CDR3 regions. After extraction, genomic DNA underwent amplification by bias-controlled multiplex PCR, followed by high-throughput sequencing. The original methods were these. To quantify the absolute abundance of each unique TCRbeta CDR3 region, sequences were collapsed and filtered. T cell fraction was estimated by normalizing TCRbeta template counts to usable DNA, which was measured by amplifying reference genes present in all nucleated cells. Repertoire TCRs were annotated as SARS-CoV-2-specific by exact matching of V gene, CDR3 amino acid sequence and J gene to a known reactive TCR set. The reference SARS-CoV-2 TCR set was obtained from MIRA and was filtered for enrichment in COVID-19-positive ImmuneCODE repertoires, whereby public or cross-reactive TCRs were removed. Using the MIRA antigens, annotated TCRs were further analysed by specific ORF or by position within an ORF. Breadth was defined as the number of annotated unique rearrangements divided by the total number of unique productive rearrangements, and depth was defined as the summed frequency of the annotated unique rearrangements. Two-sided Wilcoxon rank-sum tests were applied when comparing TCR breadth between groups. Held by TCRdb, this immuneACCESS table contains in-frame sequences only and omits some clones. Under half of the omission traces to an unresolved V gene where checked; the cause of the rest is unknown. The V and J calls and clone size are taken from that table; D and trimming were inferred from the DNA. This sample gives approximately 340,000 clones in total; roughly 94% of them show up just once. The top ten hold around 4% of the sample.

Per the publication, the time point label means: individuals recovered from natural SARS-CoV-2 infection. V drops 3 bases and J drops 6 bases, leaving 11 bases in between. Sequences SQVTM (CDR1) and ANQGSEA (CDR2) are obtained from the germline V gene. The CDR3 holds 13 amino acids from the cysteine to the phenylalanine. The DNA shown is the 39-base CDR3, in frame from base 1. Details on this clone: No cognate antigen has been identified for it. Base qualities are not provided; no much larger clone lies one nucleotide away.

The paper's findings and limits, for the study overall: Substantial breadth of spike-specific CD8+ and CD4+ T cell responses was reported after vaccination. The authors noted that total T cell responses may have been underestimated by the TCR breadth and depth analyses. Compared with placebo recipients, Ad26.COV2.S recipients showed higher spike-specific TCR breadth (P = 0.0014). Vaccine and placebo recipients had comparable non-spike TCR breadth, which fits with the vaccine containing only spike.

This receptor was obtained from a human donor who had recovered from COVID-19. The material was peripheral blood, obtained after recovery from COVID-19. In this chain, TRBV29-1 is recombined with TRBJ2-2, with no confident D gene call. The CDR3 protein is CSVDLVGAGELFF. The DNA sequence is TGCAGCGTTGATTTGGTCGGTGCCGGGGAGCTGTTTTTT.